This T cell receptor (beta chain) was observed in a study of T cells in Graves' hyperthyroidism and ophthalmopathy. Study-level points and caveats: Before onset, by a median of approximately 6.2 months, the model predicted ophthalmopathy. Ophthalmopathy could be told apart from stable hyperthyroidism with a 13 V-J model.

Disease duration was under 3 months in the ophthalmopathy patients, who also had a Clinical Activity Score of at least 3 and a NOSPECS grade of at least 4. CDR1 is SNHLY and CDR2 is FYNNEI in the germline V gene. Trimming took 8 bases from V and 0 from J, leaving 14 bases between them. This CDR3 contains 15 residues. Worth noting for this clonotype: What it binds is unknown.

TCR beta CDR3 region amplification was performed from RNA transcripts. HTBI primers were employed in a first-round RT-PCR of the TCR CDR3. One entry per CDR3 protein results from TCRdb running MiXCR on the multiplex PCR reads. Of 500,000 to 650,000 distinct CDR3 sequences in the sample, roughly 15% were seen once. Sequenced: blood. This receptor was identified in a woman aged 45 to 65 with Graves' ophthalmopathy. This chain joins TRBV2 and TRBJ1-5; unclear D gene. The CDR3 coding sequence is TGTGCCAGCCGGGGAAGAGGAGTTAGCAATCAGCCCCAGCATTTT. Translated: CASRGRGVSNQPQHF.